The entry that follows covers one T cell receptor beta chain sequence. The source of the sample is a study of CDR3 diversity in severe acne. Using its own MiXCR run on the PCR reads, TCRdb lists one record per CDR3 protein. The repertoire consists of around 85,000 distinct CDR3 sequences, with under 55% occurring once and the leading ten covering 11%. The V gene's germline CDR1 is SGHVS and CDR2 FQNEAQ. The CDR3 runs 15 residues. Germline trimming cut 5 bases from V and 5 bases from J; bases unmatched to any gene: 9. The TCR originated in a male donor with severe acne vulgaris. Sequenced input: blood. The V call is TRBV7-8, the J call TRBJ2-5, with 9 nucleotides matching TRBD2. CDR3 DNA sequence: TGTGCCAGCAGCCCCTTAGCGGGAGAATGGGAGACCCAGTACTTC. This codes for CASSPLAGEWETQYF.